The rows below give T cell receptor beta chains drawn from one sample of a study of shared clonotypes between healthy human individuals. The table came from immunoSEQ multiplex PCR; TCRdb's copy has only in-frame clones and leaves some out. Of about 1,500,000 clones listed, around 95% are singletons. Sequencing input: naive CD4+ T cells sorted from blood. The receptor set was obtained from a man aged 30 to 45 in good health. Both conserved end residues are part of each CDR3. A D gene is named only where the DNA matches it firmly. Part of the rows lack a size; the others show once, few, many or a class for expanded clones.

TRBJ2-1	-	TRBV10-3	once	TGTGCCACCGGTTTGGTCTCATCGTCCAATGAGCAGTTCTTC	CATGLVSSSNEQFF
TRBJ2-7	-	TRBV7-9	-	TGTGCCAGCAGCCCATACACCGGCGTACGCGAGCAGTACTTC	CASSPYTGVREQYF
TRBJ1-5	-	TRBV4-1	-	TGCGCCAGCTCTGACGGAGTGAATCAGCCCCAGCATTTT	CASSDGVNQPQHF
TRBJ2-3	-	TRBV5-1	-	TGCGCCAGCAGCTTGGTCCCGACGGGCACAGATACGCAGTATTTT	CASSLVPTGTDTQYF
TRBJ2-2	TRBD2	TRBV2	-	TGTGCCAGCAGTGATCCAGCGGGAGCCGGGGAGCTGTTTTTT	CASSDPAGAGELFF
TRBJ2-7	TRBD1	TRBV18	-	TGTGCCAGCTCACCACCGGGACAGGGTGGCTACGAGCAGTACTTC	CASSPPGQGGYEQYF
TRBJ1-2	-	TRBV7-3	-	TGTGCCAGCAGCCTATCTGGGACACAACATGGCTACACCTTC	CASSLSGTQHGYTF
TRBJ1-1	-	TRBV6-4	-	TGTGCCAGCAGGGCCAGGGCCGACACTGAAGCTTTCTTT	CASRARADTEAFF
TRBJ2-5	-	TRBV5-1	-	TGCGCCAGCAGCCCGGACCGCCCCCAAGAGACCCAGTACTTC	CASSPDRPQETQYF
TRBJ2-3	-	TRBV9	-	TGTGCCAGCAGCGTAGGCCGGGAAGGCACAGATACGCAGTATTTT	CASSVGREGTDTQYF
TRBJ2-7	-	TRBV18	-	TGTGCCAGCTCACCGGGACCGGACTACGAGCAGTACTTC	CASSPGPDYEQYF
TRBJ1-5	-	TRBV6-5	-	TGTGCCAGCAGTTACTCGGGGGATAGCAATCAGCCCCAGCATTTT	CASSYSGDSNQPQHF
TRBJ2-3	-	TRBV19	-	TGTGCCAGTAGTATTGGGCATAGCACAGATACGCAGTATTTT	CASSIGHSTDTQYF
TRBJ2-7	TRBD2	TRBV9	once	TGTGCCAGCAGCCCCCGCGATAGCGGGAGGGTGGGGGAGCAGTACTTC	CASSPRDSGRVGEQYF